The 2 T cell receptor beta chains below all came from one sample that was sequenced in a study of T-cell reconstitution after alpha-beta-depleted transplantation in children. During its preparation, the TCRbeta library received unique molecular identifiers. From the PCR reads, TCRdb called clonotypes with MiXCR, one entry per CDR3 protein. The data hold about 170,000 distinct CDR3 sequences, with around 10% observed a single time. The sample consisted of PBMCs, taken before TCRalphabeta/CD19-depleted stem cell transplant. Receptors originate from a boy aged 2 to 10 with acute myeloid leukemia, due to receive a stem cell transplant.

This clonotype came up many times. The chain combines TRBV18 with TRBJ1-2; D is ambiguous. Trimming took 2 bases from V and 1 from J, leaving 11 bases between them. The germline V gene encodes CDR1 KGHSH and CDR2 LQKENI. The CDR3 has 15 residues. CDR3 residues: CASSPGAAVNYGYTF. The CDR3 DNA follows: TGTGCCAGCTCACCAGGTGCGGCAGTTAACTATGGCTACACCTTC.

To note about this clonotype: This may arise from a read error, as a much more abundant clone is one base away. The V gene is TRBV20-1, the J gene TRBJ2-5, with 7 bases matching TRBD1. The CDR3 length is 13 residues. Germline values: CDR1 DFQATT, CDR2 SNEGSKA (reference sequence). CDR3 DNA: TGCAGTGCTAGGGACAGGATTCAAGAGACCCAGCACTTC. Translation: CSARDRIQETQHF.